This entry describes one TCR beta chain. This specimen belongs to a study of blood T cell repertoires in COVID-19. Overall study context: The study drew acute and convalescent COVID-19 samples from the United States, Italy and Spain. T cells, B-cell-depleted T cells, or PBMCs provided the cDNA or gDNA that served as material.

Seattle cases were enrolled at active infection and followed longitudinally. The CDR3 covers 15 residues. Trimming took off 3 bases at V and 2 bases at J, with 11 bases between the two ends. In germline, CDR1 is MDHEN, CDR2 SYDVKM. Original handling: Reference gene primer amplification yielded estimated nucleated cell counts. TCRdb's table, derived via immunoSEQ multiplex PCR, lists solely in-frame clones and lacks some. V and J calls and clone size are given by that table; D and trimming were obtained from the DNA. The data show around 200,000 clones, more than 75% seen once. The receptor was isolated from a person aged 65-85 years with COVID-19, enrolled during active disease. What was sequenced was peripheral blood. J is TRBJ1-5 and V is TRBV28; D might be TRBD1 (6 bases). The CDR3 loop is CASSFGSGGNQPQHF. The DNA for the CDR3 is TGTGCCAGCAGTTTTGGGTCAGGGGGCAATCAGCCCCAGCATTTT. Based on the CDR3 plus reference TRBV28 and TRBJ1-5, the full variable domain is DVKVTQSSRYLVKRTGEKVFLECVQDMDHENMFWYRQDPGLGLRLIYFSYDVKMKEKGDIPEGYSVSREKKERFSLILESASTNQTSMYLCASSFGSGGNQPQHFGDGTRLSIL.